This T cell receptor beta chain stems from a study of identical twins. Trimming removed 4 bases from V and 1 base from J; junction bases left unmatched: 4. The CDR3 spans 15 residues. Germline V gives CDR1 LGHDT, CDR2 YNNKEL (reference sequence). TCRdb independently ran MiXCR on the 5' RACE reads; one entry per CDR3 protein. The table shows roughly 690,000 distinct CDR3 sequences, with 21% occurring only once. This clonotype has at least ten counts. Separately, the same data were catalogued under a study of T cells expressing NK-cell markers. That study reports: From sorted CD3+CD56+NKG2C+, CD3+CD56+NKG2C- and CD3+CD56-NKG2C+ T cells came the TCR beta repertoires. Of the CD8+ T cells in about 6 donors, roughly 1.0-7.5% belonged to dominant NKG2C+ clonotypes.

This TCR derives from a woman aged 18 to 35 in good health. The chain combines TRBV3-1 with TRBJ2-1; 7 bases fit TRBD2. The sample taken for sequencing was PBMCs. CDR3 DNA sequence: TGTGCCAGCAGCCCCACGGGGGGTTCCTACAATGAGCAGTTCTTC. Its translation is CASSPTGGSYNEQFF.